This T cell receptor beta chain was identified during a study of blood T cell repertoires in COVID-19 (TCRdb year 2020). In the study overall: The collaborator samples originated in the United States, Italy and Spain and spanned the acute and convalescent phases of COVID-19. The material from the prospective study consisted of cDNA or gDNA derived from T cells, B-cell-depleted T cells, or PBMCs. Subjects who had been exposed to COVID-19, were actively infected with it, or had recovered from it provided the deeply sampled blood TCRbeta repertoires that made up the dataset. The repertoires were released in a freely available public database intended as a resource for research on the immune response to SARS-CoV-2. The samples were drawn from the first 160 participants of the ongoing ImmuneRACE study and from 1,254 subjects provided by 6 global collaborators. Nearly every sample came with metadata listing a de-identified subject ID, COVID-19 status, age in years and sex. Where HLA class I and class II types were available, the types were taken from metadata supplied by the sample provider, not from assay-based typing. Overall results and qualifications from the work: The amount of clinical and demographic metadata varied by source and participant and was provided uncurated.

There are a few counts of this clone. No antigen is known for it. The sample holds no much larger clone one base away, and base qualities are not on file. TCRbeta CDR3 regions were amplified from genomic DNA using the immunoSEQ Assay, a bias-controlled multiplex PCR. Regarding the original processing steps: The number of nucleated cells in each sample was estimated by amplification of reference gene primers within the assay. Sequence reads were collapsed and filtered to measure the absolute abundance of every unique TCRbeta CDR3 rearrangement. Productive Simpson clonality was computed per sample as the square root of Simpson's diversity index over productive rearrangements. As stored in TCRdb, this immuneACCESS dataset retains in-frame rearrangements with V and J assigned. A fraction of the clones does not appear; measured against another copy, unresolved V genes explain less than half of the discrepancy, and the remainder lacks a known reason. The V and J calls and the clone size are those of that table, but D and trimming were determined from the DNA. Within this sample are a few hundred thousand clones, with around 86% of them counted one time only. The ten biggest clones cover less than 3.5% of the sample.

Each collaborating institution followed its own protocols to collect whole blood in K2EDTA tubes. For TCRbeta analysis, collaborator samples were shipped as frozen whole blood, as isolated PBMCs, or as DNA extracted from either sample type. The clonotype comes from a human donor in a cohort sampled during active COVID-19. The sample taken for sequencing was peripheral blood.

The nucleotide sequence is TGTGCCAGTAGGACAGGGGAATGGGATAATTCACCCCTCCACTTT. This sequence encodes CASRTGEWDNSPLHF. This chain is built from TRBV19 and TRBJ1-6; 8 central bases correspond to TRBD1. Including the terminal cysteine and phenylalanine, the CDR3 comprises 15 residues. Only the CDR3 part of the read is kept: 45 bases, read in frame from the first base. The junction shows trimming of 6 bases on V and 5 bases on J, and the gene matches do not reach 6 bases of it. The germline V gene (reference sequence) provides CDR1 LNHDA and CDR2 SQIVND. The full variable domain, with segments outside the CDR3 supplied by the reference TRBV19 and TRBJ1-6 proteins, appears as DGGITQSPKYLFRKEGQNVTLSCEQNLNHDAMYWYRQDPGQGLRLIYYSQIVNDFQKGDIAEGYSVSREKKESFPLTVTSAQKNPTAFYLCASRTGEWDNSPLHFGNGTRLTVT.